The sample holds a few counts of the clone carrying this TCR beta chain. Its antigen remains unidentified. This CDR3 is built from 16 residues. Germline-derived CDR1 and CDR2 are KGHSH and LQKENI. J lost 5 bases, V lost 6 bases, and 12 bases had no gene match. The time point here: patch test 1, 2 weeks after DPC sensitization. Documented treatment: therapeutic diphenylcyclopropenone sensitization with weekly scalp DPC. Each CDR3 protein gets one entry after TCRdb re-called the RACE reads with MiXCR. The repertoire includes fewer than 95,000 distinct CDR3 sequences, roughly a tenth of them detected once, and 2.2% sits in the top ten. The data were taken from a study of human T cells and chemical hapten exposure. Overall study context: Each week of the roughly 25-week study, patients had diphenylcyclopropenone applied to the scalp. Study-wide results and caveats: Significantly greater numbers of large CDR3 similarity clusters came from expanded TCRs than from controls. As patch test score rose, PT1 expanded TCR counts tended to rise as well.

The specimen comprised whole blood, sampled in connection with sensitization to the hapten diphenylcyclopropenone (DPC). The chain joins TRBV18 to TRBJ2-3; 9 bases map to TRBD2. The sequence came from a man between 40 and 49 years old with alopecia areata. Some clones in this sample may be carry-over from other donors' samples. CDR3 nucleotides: TGTGCCAGCTCTCTCGGACTAGCGAGAGATGGAGATACGCAGTATTTT. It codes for CASSLGLARDGDTQYF.